Listed here are 23 T cell receptor beta chains from one sample, sequenced in a study of shared clonotypes between healthy human individuals. Positively selected for CCR7, the CD45RO-negative cells used as naive CD8 cells excluded terminally differentiated effector memory CD45RA+ cells. The assay was immunoSEQ multiplex PCR, and TCRdb's table has in-frame clones only and misses some. The sample lists 1.5 million to 2.5 million clones; just under 95% were seen once. The sequenced material came from naive CD8+ T cells sorted from blood. These receptors were taken from a man aged 18 to 35 in good health.

About this clone: Other DNA sequences in this specimen translate into the identical CDR3. J is TRBJ2-5 and V is TRBV4-1; D is unclear. Germline V gives CDR1 MGHRA, CDR2 YSYEKL. The V gene lost 3 bases and the J gene lost 5 bases, with 7 bases spanning the gap. The CDR3 is made up of 12 amino acids. CDR3 DNA: TGCGCCAGCAGCCAGGGCGGTGAGACCCAGTACTTC. Its protein product is CASSQGGETQYF.

This chain uses TRBV7-8 with TRBJ2-6, with D perhaps being TRBD1 or TRBD2 (6 bases each). V lost 2 bases and J 4 bases, leaving 12 bases between the germline ends. This CDR3 spans 16 amino acids. CDR1 and CDR2 from the germline V gene are SGHVS and FQNEAQ. The CDR3 loop is CASSLLSGAGANVLTF. The CDR3 nucleotides are TGTGCCAGCAGCTTATTATCGGGGGCCGGGGCCAACGTCCTGACTTTC.

The V gene is TRBV18, the J gene TRBJ1-1; D is undetermined. The CDR3 runs to 18 residues. V was trimmed by 2 bases and J by 5 bases, leaving 24 bases between them. Germline V gene sequence: CDR1 KGHSH, CDR2 LQKENI. The CDR3 here is CASSPFALSAAPKTEAFF. The CDR3, as DNA: TGTGCCAGCTCACCATTTGCGTTATCCGCCGCCCCCAAAACTGAAGCTTTCTTT.

This clone was recorded once. V and J are TRBV5-4 and TRBJ1-1; the match to TRBD1 covers 7 bases. CDR3 length: 15 residues. The germline V gene has CDR1 SGHNT and CDR2 YYREEE (reference sequence). After removal of 4 bases from V and 6 bases from J, the junction contained 12 bases not matched to a gene. The CDR3 DNA is TGTGCCAGCAGCCGAGGGACAGCCCCATCCGCTGAAGCTTTCTTT. Its protein product is CASSRGTAPSAEAFF.

The chain has TRBV4-1 and TRBJ2-7; 7 nucleotides line up with TRBD1. The CDR3 totals 14 residues. The germline V gene encodes CDR1 MGHRA and CDR2 YSYEKL. V was clipped by 3 bases and J by 3 bases; unmatched bases: 5. CDR3 loop: CASSQQQGNYEQYF. The CDR3 bases are TGCGCCAGCAGCCAGCAACAGGGGAACTACGAGCAGTACTTC.

CDR3 protein: CASTNLPTGGYTF. The CDR3 DNA is TGTGCCAGCACCAACCTGCCGACGGGAGGCTACACCTTC. This chain connects TRBV21-1 to TRBJ1-2. TRBV21-1 is a documented pseudogene. The CDR3 sequence is 13 residues long.

The chain joins TRBV15 to TRBJ2-1; 9 positions agree with TRBD2. The germline V gene has CDR1 LNHNV and CDR2 YYDKDF (reference sequence). The J segment lost 9 bases and the V segment lost 5 bases, leaving 17 bases of the junction unmatched. CDR3 length equals 17 residues. CDR3 DNA: TGTGCCACCAGCTCCGGGACTAGCTCTTCGATAGGGTTTGAGCAGTTCTTC. Amino acid sequence: CATSSGTSSSIGFEQFF. Complete variable domain (other parts from reference TRBV15 and TRBJ2-1): DAMVIQNPRYQVTQFGKPVTLSCSQTLNHNVMYWYQQKSSQAPKLLFHYYDKDFNNEADTPDNFQSRRPNTSFCFLDIRSPGLGDTAMYLCATSSGTSSSIGFEQFFGPGTRLTVL.

The V and J genes are TRBV27 and TRBJ2-1, with 8 bases that match TRBD2. The CDR3 covers 16 residues. Germline-derived CDR1 and CDR2 are MNHEY and SMNVEV (reference sequence). After removal of 6 bases from V and 1 base from J, the junction contained 8 bases not matched to a gene. The chain's CDR3 is CASSLASGQSYNEQFF. The CDR3 DNA reads TGTGCCAGCAGCCTTGCTAGCGGGCAGTCCTACAATGAGCAGTTCTTC.

The chain joins TRBV5-1 to TRBJ2-4; D might be TRBD1 (5 bases). CDR1 and CDR2 from the germline V gene are SGHRS and YFSETQ. V was pared by 0 bases and J by 13 bases, with 11 bases between. There are 12 residues in the CDR3. The CDR3 protein is CASSLEGAWQYF. In DNA form, the CDR3 reads TGCGCCAGCAGCTTGGAAGGGGCCTGGCAGTACTTC. Supplemented by reference TRBV5-1 and TRBJ2-4, the full variable domain reads KAGVTQTPRYLIKTRGQQVTLSCSPISGHRSVSWYQQTPGQGLQFLFEYFSETQRNKGNFPGRFSGRQFSNSRSEMNVSTLELGDSALYLCASSLEGAWQYFGAGTRLSVL.

The J gene is TRBJ1-1, the V gene TRBV7-9; no definite D call. The CDR3 has 13 residues. Trimming took 5 bases from V and 3 from J, leaving 10 bases between them. Germline V lookup: CDR1 SEHNR, CDR2 FQNEAQ (reference sequence). The CDR3 reads CASSPPRDTEAFF. The CDR3 DNA is TGTGCCAGCAGCCCGCCTAGGGACACTGAAGCTTTCTTT.

Notes on this clone: In the same sample, other DNA sequences code for this CDR3. The V and J genes are TRBV11-2 and TRBJ2-1; TRBD1 aligns across 7 bases. CDR3 length: 15 residues. The ends lost 4 bases at V and 1 base at J; junction bases unmatched: 4. CDR1 and CDR2 from the germline V gene are SGHAT and FQNNGV. In DNA form, the CDR3 reads TGTGCCAGCAGCTCCGACAGGGAGTCCTACAATGAGCAGTTCTTC. Encoded protein: CASSSDRESYNEQFF.

J is TRBJ2-5 and V is TRBV15; 8 nucleotides match TRBD1. The CDR3 is made up of 14 amino acids. CDR1 is LNHNV, CDR2 YYDKDF, per germline (reference sequence). After removal of 1 base from V and 5 bases from J, the junction contained 3 bases not matched to a gene. For the CDR3, the DNA is TGTGCCACCAGCAGAGCAGGGGGCGGGGAGACCCAGTACTTC. Protein product: CATSRAGGGETQYF.

The chain is built from TRBV6-5 and TRBJ2-7; TRBD2 matches at 8 bases. The CDR3 is 14 amino acids. Germline CDR1 MNHEY, CDR2 SVGAGI. J gave up 4 bases and V 5 bases, and 7 bases lay outside the gene matches. The DNA of the CDR3 is TGTGCCAGCAGTGCCTTAGCGGGAAAATACGAGCAGTACTTC. Amino acid sequence: CASSALAGKYEQYF.

About this clone itself: The sample contains more than one DNA sequence encoding this CDR3. V is TRBV5-4 and J is TRBJ1-1, with D uncertain. From germline, CDR1 is SGHNT and CDR2 YYREEE (reference sequence). CDR3 length: 12 amino acids. V lost 4 bases, J lost 4 bases, and 8 bases lay in between. The CDR3 DNA is TGTGCCAGCAGCCTCGCGGCCACTGAAGCTTTCTTT. This codes for CASSLAATEAFF.

The V and J genes are TRBV6-5 and TRBJ2-1, with 10 bases lining up with TRBD2. The germline V gene has CDR1 MNHEY and CDR2 SVGAGI. The CDR3 has 14 amino acids. V dropped 8 bases and J dropped 9; count of bases not matched to a gene: 10. CDR3 residues: CASGALAGVGEQFF. CDR3 DNA sequence: TGTGCCAGCGGGGCTCTAGCGGGGGTAGGTGAGCAGTTCTTC.

Regarding this clone: This same CDR3 is encoded by further DNA sequences in the sample. V gene TRBV10-2 combines with J gene TRBJ2-7; no reliable D call. Germline lookup yields CDR1 WSHSY and CDR2 SAAADI. This CDR3 has 12 amino acids. V lost 0 bases to trimming and J lost 4 bases, with 4 bases between them. The CDR3, as DNA: TGCGCCAGCAGTGAGTCCGGTTACGAGCAGTACTTC. It translates to CASSESGYEQYF.

This chain links TRBV11-2 with TRBJ2-7; D is possibly TRBD2 (5 bases). V was trimmed by 5 bases and J by 3 bases, leaving 8 bases between them. The CDR3 is 12 amino acids. From germline, CDR1 is SGHAT and CDR2 FQNNGV. CDR3 sequence: CASSGLGYEQYF. CDR3 nucleotide sequence: TGTGCCAGCAGCGGACTGGGCTACGAGCAGTACTTC.

The chain recombines TRBV10-3 with TRBJ1-5; tentative D call: TRBD1 (5 bases). Germline CDR1 and CDR2: ENHRY and SYGVKD. The CDR3 contains 14 residues. V was trimmed by 6 bases and J by 6 bases, leaving 15 bases between them. CDR3 loop: CAISLGPGGQPQHF. The CDR3 DNA reads TGTGCCATCAGCCTAGGACCTGGGGGTCAGCCCCAGCATTTT.

This chain uses TRBV6-6 with TRBJ2-3, with D perhaps matching TRBD2 (7 bases). This CDR3 comprises 13 residues. Per germline, CDR1 MNHNY and CDR2 SVGAGI (reference sequence). V was cut by 6 bases and J by 3 bases, with 10 bases left in between. This CDR3 is CASRGGDTDTQYF. The CDR3 nucleotides are TGTGCCAGCAGAGGGGGGGATACAGATACGCAGTATTTT.

This chain links TRBV7-9 with TRBJ2-3; D is unresolved. The CDR3 runs to 13 residues. V lost 5 bases and J lost 6, with 12 bases in between. CDR1 is SEHNR, CDR2 FQNEAQ, per germline (reference sequence). The CDR3 sequence is CASSPDWADTQYF. The CDR3 DNA is TGTGCCAGCAGCCCTGACTGGGCCGATACGCAGTATTTT.

The genes are TRBV5-6 and TRBJ2-1; D is undetermined. The V gene's germline CDR1 is SGHDT and CDR2 YYEEEE. The CDR3 consists of 12 residues. Trimming removed 5 bases at V and 7 bases at J, with 10 bases between. For the CDR3, the DNA is TGTGCCAGCAGTCTTCGGCGGAATGAGCAGTTCTTC. Its protein is CASSLRRNEQFF.

This chain links TRBV5-1 with TRBJ1-3; the D gene is possibly TRBD1 (6 bases). Germline CDR1 is SGHRS and CDR2 is YFSETQ. The V end was cut by 2 bases, the J end by 4 bases, with 13 bases between. The CDR3 covers 15 residues. In DNA, the CDR3 is TGCGCCAGCAGCTTATCGTGGGGGCGCGGAAACACCATATATTTT. This translates into CASSLSWGRGNTIYF.

The chain recombines TRBV25-1 with TRBJ2-7; D perhaps matches TRBD2 (6 bases). Germline V CDR1 and CDR2: MGHDK, SYGVNS. Deletions cut 5 bases from V and 0 bases from J, with 11 bases between. The CDR3 has 14 amino acids. The CDR3 protein is CASSLSGSSYEQYF. For the CDR3, the DNA is TGTGCCAGCAGTTTATCCGGGAGCTCCTACGAGCAGTACTTC.